This entry lists 25 T cell receptor beta chains sequenced from one sample in a study of OX40 agonist ivuxolimab in advanced cancers. The protocol was immunoSEQ multiplex PCR, while the TCRdb copy is restricted to in-frame clones and leaves out a portion. The repertoire holds over 65,000 clones, with roughly 88% as singletons. The starting material was CD4+ or CD8+ T cells sorted from blood, obtained in a trial of the OX40 agonist ivuxolimab. The receptor set was obtained from an adult with an advanced solid tumor such as melanoma, head and neck, liver or kidney cancer.

The chain is built from TRBV5-1 and TRBJ2-6, with D possibly TRBD2 on 6 matching bases. V was trimmed by 6 bases and J by 0 bases, leaving 16 bases between them. Germline values: CDR1 SGHRS, CDR2 YFSETQ. The CDR3 runs to 17 residues. The DNA of the CDR3 is TGCGCCAGCAACCTCATGGGGGGTGACTCTGGGGCCAACGTCCTGACTTTC. Translation gives CASNLMGGDSGANVLTF.

The V gene is TRBV2, the J gene TRBJ2-5; TRBD2 agrees at 10 bases. Germline assignment: CDR1 SNHLY and CDR2 FYNNEI. The CDR3 covers 15 residues. Trimming cost V 1 base and J 3 bases; bases outside gene matches: 2. This chain's CDR3 is CASSEGLAGEETQYF. In DNA, the CDR3 is TGTGCCAGCAGTGAAGGGCTAGCGGGAGAAGAGACCCAGTACTTC.

The chain is built from TRBV19 and TRBJ1-6; a possible D gene is TRBD1 (5 bases). Trimming pared 3 bases from V and 10 bases from J, leaving 10 bases between. Looked up from germline, CDR1 is LNHDA and CDR2 is SQIVND (reference sequence). This CDR3 has 13 residues. CDR3 coding DNA: TGTGCCAGTAGTATCGGGGGGTTATCACCCCTCCACTTT. Translated, it gives CASSIGGLSPLHF.

The chain has TRBV29-1 and TRBJ1-3; 9 bases align to TRBD1. This CDR3 is built from 14 residues. Germline assignment: CDR1 SQVTM and CDR2 ANQGSEA. Trimming cost V 4 bases and J 1 base; bases outside gene matches: 2. CDR3 coding DNA: TGCAGCGTTGGACAGGGGGTTTCTGGAAACACCATATATTTT. This codes for CSVGQGVSGNTIYF.

The genes are TRBV28 and TRBJ2-6, with D tentatively TRBD1 or TRBD2 (5 bases each). Germline CDR1 and CDR2: MDHEN and SYDVKM. V shed 6 bases and J shed 0 bases, with 15 bases lying between them. The CDR3 extends over 17 amino acids. CDR3 sequence reads: CASRTGTAVSGANVLTF. The CDR3 nucleotides are TGTGCCAGCAGAACCGGGACGGCCGTCTCTGGGGCCAACGTCCTGACTTTC.

This rearrangement joins TRBV7-2 to TRBJ1-1; a weak D match, TRBD1 (6 bases). Between the trimmed V and J ends, which lost 5 bases and 3 bases, there was a span of 10 bases. The CDR3 runs 13 residues. CDR1 is SGHTA, CDR2 FQGNSA, per germline. CDR3 amino acids: CASSGHRDTEAFF. For the CDR3, the DNA is TGTGCCAGCAGCGGACACAGGGACACTGAAGCTTTCTTT.

V and J are TRBV9 and TRBJ1-2; no definite D call. Between the trimmed V and J ends, which lost 0 bases and 10 bases, there was a span of 10 bases. This CDR3 contains 12 residues. The germline CDR1 and CDR2 sequences are SGDLS and YYNGEE. The CDR3 nucleotides read TGTGCCAGCAGCGTAGATGACGGACCCTACACCTTC. Amino acid sequence: CASSVDDGPYTF.

This chain joins TRBV6-5 and TRBJ2-7, with D possibly matching TRBD1 (6 bases). This CDR3 contains 12 residues. The germline CDR1 and CDR2 sequences are MNHEY and SVGAGI. With 4 bases removed from V and 5 bases from J, the gap between germline ends came to 9 bases. The CDR3 DNA follows: TGTGCCAGCAGTTTCACAGGGAACGAGCAGTACTTC. Its protein is CASSFTGNEQYF.

This clone was picked up one time. The CDR3 region is CSAHLPEQYF. The CDR3, as DNA: TGCAGTGCTCATCTTCCGGAGCAGTACTTC. V gene TRBV20-1 combines with J gene TRBJ2-7; no firm D call. Germline assignment: CDR1 DFQATT and CDR2 SNEGSKA (reference sequence). The V end lost 5 bases, the J end lost 7 bases, and 9 bases lay between the germline ends. This CDR3 comprises 10 residues.

V is TRBV15 and J is TRBJ1-1; unclear D gene. The CDR3 length is 13 residues. Germline CDR1 and CDR2: LNHNV and YYDKDF (reference sequence). Trimming took off 6 bases at V and 2 bases at J, with 10 bases between the two ends. The CDR3 loop is CATRIGINTEAFF. The CDR3 nucleotides are TGTGCCACCAGAATAGGGATAAACACTGAAGCTTTCTTT. Supplemented by reference TRBV15 and TRBJ1-1, the full variable domain reads DAMVIQNPRYQVTQFGKPVTLSCSQTLNHNVMYWYQQKSSQAPKLLFHYYDKDFNNEADTPDNFQSRRPNTSFCFLDIRSPGLGDTAMYLCATRIGINTEAFFGQGTRLTVV.

The rearrangement uses TRBV6-5 and TRBJ2-5; 11 nucleotides match TRBD2. V was clipped by 10 bases and J by 2 bases; unmatched bases: 9. This CDR3 has 15 residues. Germline CDR1 is MNHEY and CDR2 is SVGAGI. The CDR3 spells CATKTRLAGQETQYF. CDR3 sequence (DNA): TGTGCCACCAAGACCCGACTAGCGGGGCAAGAGACCCAGTACTTC.

V and J are TRBV6-1 and TRBJ1-1; D remains ambiguous. The CDR3 has 13 amino acids. Between the trimmed V and J ends, which lost 6 bases and 0 bases, there was a span of 8 bases. Per the germline V gene, CDR1 is MNHNS and CDR2 is SASEGT. This CDR3 is CASRGYMNTEAFF. The CDR3 bases are TGTGCCAGCAGGGGATACATGAACACTGAAGCTTTCTTT.

This chain uses TRBV7-2 with TRBJ2-7, with D possibly matching TRBD1 (6 bases). The CDR3 is made up of 15 amino acids. V shed 2 bases and J shed 5 bases, with 16 bases lying between them. The germline gives CDR1 SGHTA, CDR2 FQGNSA. The CDR3 nucleotides read TGTGCCAGCAGCTTAAGTAAGGGGACATTCGACGAGCAGTACTTC. This encodes CASSLSKGTFDEQYF.

The chain combines TRBV19 with TRBJ1-5; 9 bases map to TRBD1. The CDR3 is 15 amino acids. Trimming cost V 5 bases and J 1 base; bases outside gene matches: 3. CDR1 and CDR2 (germline): LNHDA, SQIVND (reference sequence). The CDR3 region is CASSGTGLSNQPQHF. CDR3 nucleotides: TGTGCCAGTAGTGGGACAGGGCTCAGCAATCAGCCCCAGCATTTT. Full variable domain (missing parts from reference TRBV19 and TRBJ1-5): DGGITQSPKYLFRKEGQNVTLSCEQNLNHDAMYWYRQDPGQGLRLIYYSQIVNDFQKGDIAEGYSVSREKKESFPLTVTSAQKNPTAFYLCASSGTGLSNQPQHFGDGTRLSIL.

CDR3 DNA: TGTGCCAGTAGCCCCTTGGGACAGTCTAATGAAAAACTGTTTTTT. Its translation: CASSPLGQSNEKLFF. The chain combines TRBV19 with TRBJ1-4; 7 bases are shared with TRBD1. Germline loops: CDR1 LNHDA, CDR2 SQIVND (reference sequence). V lost 6 bases to trimming and J lost 3 bases; unmatched junction nucleotides: 7. The CDR3 covers 15 residues.

The chain has TRBV11-2 and TRBJ2-1; D is unresolved. The CDR3 totals 14 residues. Trimming cost V 3 bases and J 2 bases, with 8 bases left between them. Germline loops: CDR1 SGHAT, CDR2 FQNNGV. The CDR3 bases are TGTGCCAGCAGCTTCGAAAGCCCCTACAATGAGCAGTTCTTC. Its translation is CASSFESPYNEQFF. Combining the CDR3 with reference TRBV11-2 and TRBJ2-1 gives the whole variable domain EAGVAQSPRYKIIEKRQSVAFWCNPISGHATLYWYQQILGQGPKLLIQFQNNGVVDDSQLPKDRFSAERLKGVDSTLKIQPAKLEDSAVYLCASSFESPYNEQFFGPGTRLTVL.

The chain combines TRBV14 with TRBJ2-1, with TRBD2 matching 8 bases. Germline CDR1 is SGHDN and CDR2 is FVKESK. V lost 5 bases to trimming and J lost 0 bases; unmatched junction nucleotides: 9. This CDR3 has 17 residues. The CDR3 region has the DNA TGTGCCAGCAGCTTATATAGCGGGACGAGCTCCTACAATGAGCAGTTCTTC. As protein: CASSLYSGTSSYNEQFF.

This rearrangement joins TRBV19 to TRBJ1-3; the D is unclear. The V gene's germline CDR1 is LNHDA and CDR2 SQIVND (reference sequence). The CDR3 is 15 amino acids. Trimming shortened V by 3 bases and J by 0 bases, and 9 bases separated the two germline ends. The CDR3 DNA is TGTGCCAGTAGTATTGGCCCCAACTCTGGAAACACCATATATTTT. Its translation: CASSIGPNSGNTIYF. Variable domain in full (rest from reference TRBV19 and TRBJ1-3): DGGITQSPKYLFRKEGQNVTLSCEQNLNHDAMYWYRQDPGQGLRLIYYSQIVNDFQKGDIAEGYSVSREKKESFPLTVTSAQKNPTAFYLCASSIGPNSGNTIYFGEGSWLTVV.

The rearrangement joins TRBV19 to TRBJ2-5; the D is unclear. The DNA end is a closer match to TRBJ2-7, so the J assignment may be wrong. The CDR3 consists of 15 residues. Germline V gene data show CDR1 as LNHDA and CDR2 as SQIVND (reference sequence). CDR3 DNA sequence: TGTGCCAGTAGTATCGACGACACTGGGACCTACGAGCAGTACTTC. Amino acid sequence: CASSIDDTGTYEQYF.

The V call is TRBV28, the J call TRBJ2-1, with 8 bases matching TRBD1. The CDR3 extends over 15 amino acids. The junction had 3 bases not matched to a gene; V was cut back by 2 bases and J by 3 bases. Germline CDR1 MDHEN, CDR2 SYDVKM. CDR3 sequence: CASSLTGGSYNEQFF. The CDR3 coding sequence is TGTGCCAGCAGTTTAACAGGGGGGAGCTACAATGAGCAGTTCTTC.

CDR3 in DNA: TGTGCCAGCAGCCCACGGGGGGACACTACCTACGAGCAGTACTTC. It codes for CASSPRGDTTYEQYF. V usage is TRBV11-2 and J usage is TRBJ2-7, with D perhaps TRBD2 (7 bases). The V end was cut by 5 bases, the J end by 2 bases, with 16 bases between. The CDR3 extends over 15 amino acids. The germline gives CDR1 SGHAT, CDR2 FQNNGV.

The chain couples TRBV7-2 to TRBJ2-5; D is possibly TRBD2 (6 bases). With 1 base removed from V and 5 bases from J, the gap between germline ends came to 8 bases. This CDR3 is 13 amino acids long. Germline values: CDR1 SGHTA, CDR2 FQGNSA. CDR3 in DNA: TGTGCCAGCAGCTTAGAGGCGGGGGAGACCCAGTACTTC. Its protein is CASSLEAGETQYF.

The table lists this clone with a count of one. The genes are TRBV19 and TRBJ1-5; D is undetermined. The CDR3 has 13 residues. V was cut by 3 bases and J by 1 base, with 4 bases left in between. Germline assignment: CDR1 LNHDA and CDR2 SQIVND (reference sequence). The CDR3 sequence is CASSISSNQPQHF. DNA for the CDR3: TGTGCCAGTAGTATTAGCAGCAATCAGCCCCAGCATTTT.

The V call is TRBV28, the J call TRBJ1-2; D is uncertain. Germline V CDR1 and CDR2: MDHEN, SYDVKM. V was cut by 3 bases and J by 2 bases, with 16 bases left in between. The CDR3 is made up of 16 amino acids. The chain's CDR3 is CASSFPRTTGNYGYTF. In DNA form, the CDR3 reads TGTGCCAGCAGTTTTCCCCGAACAACGGGAAACTATGGCTACACCTTC.

The chain carries TRBV9 and TRBJ2-1; TRBD1 might be the D (5 bases). This CDR3 is built from 13 residues. Trimming took off 0 bases at V and 15 bases at J, with 16 bases between the two ends. Per germline, CDR1 SGDLS and CDR2 YYNGEE. The CDR3 sequence: CASSVALGDFLFF. CDR3 coding DNA: TGTGCCAGCAGCGTAGCTCTAGGGGATTTCCTGTTCTTC.